This TCR beta chain is drawn from a study of early T cells in non-severe SARS-CoV-2 infection. One entry per CDR3 protein, called by TCRdb with MiXCR from the 5' RACE reads. The repertoire includes 25,000 to 30,000 distinct CDR3 sequences, approximately 4.6% of them detected once, and around 4.4% sits in the top ten. In this sample, this clonotype turned up many times. Germline-derived CDR1 and CDR2 are LGHDT and YNNKEL (reference sequence). V lost 3 bases, J lost 6 bases, and 6 bases lay in between. The CDR3 extends over 11 amino acids. The receptor was isolated from an adult who was a healthcare worker with PCR-confirmed SARS-CoV-2 infection or an uninfected control (not recorded which). The sequenced sample was whole blood. This chain connects TRBV3-1 to TRBJ2-7; perhaps TRBD1 as D (6 bases). The CDR3 loop is CASSQDSEQYF. The DNA for the CDR3 is TGTGCCAGCAGCCAGGACAGCGAGCAGTACTTC.